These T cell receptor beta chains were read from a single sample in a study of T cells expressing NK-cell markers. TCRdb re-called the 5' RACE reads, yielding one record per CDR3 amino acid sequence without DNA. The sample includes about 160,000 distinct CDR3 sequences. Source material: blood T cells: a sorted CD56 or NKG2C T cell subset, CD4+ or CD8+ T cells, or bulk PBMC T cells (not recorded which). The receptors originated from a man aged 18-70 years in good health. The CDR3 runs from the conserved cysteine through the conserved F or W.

CDR3 protein: CASSFLGSYNEQFF
J gene: TRBJ2-1
V gene: TRBV28
CDR3 length: 14

CDR3 protein: CASSLGGAVWDEQFF
J gene: TRBJ2-1
V gene: TRBV7-6
CDR3 length: 15

CDR3 protein: CSASYRTGLRPQHF
J gene: TRBJ1-5
V gene: TRBV20-1
CDR3 length: 14

CDR3 protein: CASHLLAGRIYEQYF
J gene: TRBJ2-7
V gene: TRBV6-2/TRBV6-3
CDR3 length: 15

CDR3 protein: CASSPTGHTQYF
J gene: TRBJ2-3
V gene: TRBV13
CDR3 length: 12

CDR3 protein: CASSEGLAGGPDTQYF
J gene: TRBJ2-3
V gene: TRBV6-1
CDR3 length: 16

CDR3 protein: CASSDGQGIAPMETQYF
J gene: TRBJ2-5
V gene: TRBV2
CDR3 length: 17

CDR3 protein: CASSVSGDAGETQYF
J gene: TRBJ2-5
V gene: TRBV9
CDR3 length: 15

CDR3 protein: CASSPGTPVPGYSNQPQHF
J gene: TRBJ1-5
V gene: TRBV18
CDR3 length: 19

CDR3 protein: CSVEDPGTYEQYF
J gene: TRBJ2-7
V gene: TRBV29-1
CDR3 length: 13

CDR3 protein: CASGLAGQVNEQFF
J gene: TRBJ2-1
V gene: TRBV13
CDR3 length: 14

CDR3 protein: CASSFAGVEQYF
J gene: TRBJ2-7
V gene: TRBV6-5
CDR3 length: 12

CDR3 protein: CASSLMGLGGYTF
J gene: TRBJ1-2
V gene: TRBV12-3/TRBV12-4
CDR3 length: 13

CDR3 protein: CASSLAGGDYEQYF
J gene: TRBJ2-7
V gene: TRBV5-5
CDR3 length: 14

CDR3 protein: CASAWISYNEQFF
J gene: TRBJ2-1
V gene: TRBV2
CDR3 length: 13

CDR3 protein: CASSDYTGGRSDTQYF
J gene: TRBJ2-3
V gene: TRBV2
CDR3 length: 16

CDR3 protein: CASSPWRRYTDTQYF
J gene: TRBJ2-3
V gene: TRBV18
CDR3 length: 15

CDR3 protein: CASSGGGSETQYF
J gene: TRBJ2-5
V gene: TRBV2
CDR3 length: 13

CDR3 protein: CASSYTPQGPEAFF
J gene: TRBJ1-1
V gene: TRBV14
CDR3 length: 14

CDR3 protein: CASSLVADGYTEAFF
J gene: TRBJ1-1
V gene: TRBV5-1
CDR3 length: 15

CDR3 protein: CASSLRGVSTDTQYF
J gene: TRBJ2-3
V gene: TRBV7-6
CDR3 length: 15

CDR3 protein: CASLSHPQETQYF
J gene: TRBJ2-5
V gene: TRBV12-3/TRBV12-4
CDR3 length: 13

CDR3 protein: CASAPGLAGAYNEQFF
J gene: TRBJ2-1
V gene: TRBV5-6
CDR3 length: 16

CDR3 protein: CASSLGLGGGASEQYF
J gene: TRBJ2-7
V gene: TRBV11-2
CDR3 length: 16

CDR3 protein: CASIHAGIQNTGELFF
J gene: TRBJ2-2
V gene: TRBV7-9
CDR3 length: 16

CDR3 protein: CSARAKTRQGAKYYSYEQYF
J gene: TRBJ2-7
V gene: TRBV20-1
CDR3 length: 20

CDR3 protein: CSVEDSGPGNTIYF
J gene: TRBJ1-3
V gene: TRBV29-1
CDR3 length: 14

CDR3 protein: CASSEVFNNEQFF
J gene: TRBJ2-1
V gene: TRBV5-6
CDR3 length: 13

CDR3 protein: CSAERGEGYGYTF
J gene: TRBJ1-2
V gene: TRBV20-1
CDR3 length: 13

CDR3 protein: CASSPYTEAFF
J gene: TRBJ1-1
V gene: TRBV9
CDR3 length: 11

CDR3 protein: CASKRTAYSEQFF
J gene: TRBJ2-1
V gene: TRBV27
CDR3 length: 13

CDR3 protein: CASSPPGDEQYF
J gene: TRBJ2-7
V gene: TRBV6-6
CDR3 length: 12

CDR3 protein: CASSRRDWDRDTDTQYF
J gene: TRBJ2-3
V gene: TRBV7-9
CDR3 length: 17

CDR3 protein: CASHAPGRADTQYF
J gene: TRBJ2-3
V gene: TRBV12-3/TRBV12-4
CDR3 length: 14

CDR3 protein: CASGPEPTGELFF
J gene: TRBJ2-2
V gene: TRBV2
CDR3 length: 13

CDR3 protein: CASSSPGLYNSPLHF
J gene: TRBJ1-6
V gene: TRBV27
CDR3 length: 15

CDR3 protein: CASSSTDRGYEQYF
J gene: TRBJ2-7
V gene: TRBV7-6
CDR3 length: 14

CDR3 protein: CASSDWTGPYEQYF
J gene: TRBJ2-7
V gene: TRBV5-1
CDR3 length: 14

CDR3 protein: CASSYWTSGTDTQYF
J gene: TRBJ2-3
V gene: TRBV5-6
CDR3 length: 15

CDR3 protein: CSARGPGGDSSETYEQYF
J gene: TRBJ2-7
V gene: TRBV20-1
CDR3 length: 18

CDR3 protein: CASTGRESYNEQFF
J gene: TRBJ2-1
V gene: TRBV2
CDR3 length: 14

CDR3 protein: CASGVGAGTQYF
J gene: TRBJ2-3
V gene: TRBV12-3/TRBV12-4
CDR3 length: 12

CDR3 protein: CASRTDSSYEQYF
J gene: TRBJ2-7
V gene: TRBV5-1
CDR3 length: 13

CDR3 protein: CASSPTGGPSQETQYF
J gene: TRBJ2-5
V gene: TRBV28
CDR3 length: 16

CDR3 protein: CASSLRGQGYNEQFF
J gene: TRBJ2-1
V gene: TRBV4-1
CDR3 length: 15

CDR3 protein: CASSLDGGAWGTEAFF
J gene: TRBJ1-1
V gene: TRBV7-8
CDR3 length: 16

CDR3 protein: CASSPNGPSDQPQHF
J gene: TRBJ1-5
V gene: TRBV18
CDR3 length: 15

CDR3 protein: CASSQIFPAPDTQYF
J gene: TRBJ2-3
V gene: TRBV11-2
CDR3 length: 15

CDR3 protein: CASSPNFRGPGDTQYF
J gene: TRBJ2-3
V gene: TRBV4-1
CDR3 length: 16

CDR3 protein: CASRRGTAYEQYF
J gene: TRBJ2-7
V gene: TRBV12-3/TRBV12-4
CDR3 length: 13

CDR3 protein: CASSDRGRDEQFF
J gene: TRBJ2-1
V gene: TRBV7-8
CDR3 length: 13

CDR3 protein: CASSPSLRDRDGYTF
J gene: TRBJ1-2
V gene: TRBV7-6
CDR3 length: 15

CDR3 protein: CASSSPVQGRETQYF
J gene: TRBJ2-5
V gene: TRBV13
CDR3 length: 15